Listed here are 23 T cell receptor beta chains from one sample, sequenced in a study of a mutant IDH1 vaccine in newly diagnosed glioma. The repertoire was sequenced with immunoSEQ multiplex PCR; TCRdb's copy has only in-frame clones and lacks some. The sample records roughly 120,000 clones, 80% being singletons. What these receptors recognize is not known. Time point described: week 11, during vaccination. Doses comprised 300 ug of mutant IDH1 20-mer peptide each, plus topical imiquimod. The specimen comprised PBMCs, sampled from a glioma patient whose treatment included an IDH1 peptide vaccine. These TCRs come from a man aged 35 to 55 with glioma.

The chain recombines TRBV11-2 with TRBJ2-1; D gene ambiguous. The germline gives CDR1 SGHAT, CDR2 FQNNGV. With 1 base removed from V and 6 bases from J, the gap between germline ends came to 4 bases. The CDR3 is 12 amino acids. As DNA, the CDR3 is TGTGCCAGCAGCTTAGTGGGCAATGAGCAGTTCTTC. Amino acids: CASSLVGNEQFF.

The chain links TRBV9 to TRBJ2-7; 11 nucleotides agree with TRBD1. The CDR3 is made up of 14 amino acids. J lost 6 bases, V lost 4 bases, and 6 bases had no gene match. The germline gives CDR1 SGDLS, CDR2 YYNGEE. CDR3 DNA sequence: TGTGCCAGCAGCCCCCGGACAGGGGGCCGCGAGCAGTACTTC. Translation: CASSPRTGGREQYF.

V is TRBV6-1 and J is TRBJ2-7; 9 nucleotides match TRBD1. The CDR3 length is 13 residues. Germline CDR1 is MNHNS and CDR2 is SASEGT. The V segment lost 5 bases and the J segment 6 bases; nucleotides outside the gene matches: 5. CDR3: CASSWDRVREQYF. The CDR3 region has the DNA TGTGCCAGCAGTTGGGACAGGGTGCGCGAGCAGTACTTC.

V is TRBV6-1 and J is TRBJ1-6; a possible D gene is TRBD1 (5 bases). The CDR3 extends over 16 amino acids. With 2 bases removed from V and 0 bases from J, the gap between germline ends came to 8 bases. Germline V gives CDR1 MNHNS, CDR2 SASEGT. The CDR3 loop reads CASSEWGNSYNSPLHF. The CDR3 nucleotides read TGTGCCAGCAGTGAATGGGGGAACTCCTATAATTCACCCCTCCACTTT.

This rearrangement joins TRBV14 to TRBJ2-2; D is possibly TRBD1 (5 bases). The length of the CDR3 is 16 residues. V was cut by 0 bases and J by 4 bases, with 12 bases left in between. Germline CDR1 and CDR2: SGHDN and FVKESK. CDR3 protein: CASSQEWGRVTGELFF. CDR3 DNA sequence: TGTGCCAGCAGCCAAGAGTGGGGCAGGGTCACCGGGGAGCTGTTTTTT.

The chain links TRBV5-1 to TRBJ2-1; no definite D call. This CDR3 region has 14 residues. Germline V CDR1 and CDR2: SGHRS, YFSETQ. Trimming took off 3 bases at V and 2 bases at J, with 9 bases between the two ends. The CDR3 nucleotides read TGCGCCAGCAGCTACAGCCAACCCTACAATGAGCAGTTCTTC. Translation: CASSYSQPYNEQFF.

The genes are TRBV9 and TRBJ2-4; 9 bases match TRBD1. V lost 0 bases and J lost 7; bases outside the gene matches: 8. Germline V gene lookup returns CDR1 SGDLS and CDR2 YYNGEE. The CDR3 sequence is 16 residues long. The CDR3 region is CASSVEGQGIWNIQYF. The DNA for the CDR3 is TGTGCCAGCAGCGTAGAGGGACAGGGAATATGGAACATTCAGTACTTC.

The genes are TRBV20-1 and TRBJ2-4; possible D gene TRBD2, 6 bases. Trimming left V 5 bases short and J 7 bases short, with 9 bases between. CDR1 is DFQATT and CDR2 is SNEGSKA in the germline V gene (reference sequence). This CDR3 region has 11 residues. The CDR3 coding sequence is TGCAGTGCTGGAAGCGGGAACATTCAGTACTTC. Protein: CSAGSGNIQYF.

J is TRBJ2-2 and V is TRBV28; no clear D. The V end was cut by 2 bases, the J end by 4 bases, with 5 bases between. Germline loops: CDR1 MDHEN, CDR2 SYDVKM. The CDR3 extends over 13 amino acids. The CDR3 region has the DNA TGTGCCAGCAGTTTAGTGGGCACCGGGGAGCTGTTTTTT. As protein: CASSLVGTGELFF. Filled out from reference TRBV28 and TRBJ2-2, the complete variable domain reads DVKVTQSSRYLVKRTGEKVFLECVQDMDHENMFWYRQDPGLGLRLIYFSYDVKMKEKGDIPEGYSVSREKKERFSLILESASTNQTSMYLCASSLVGTGELFFGEGSRLTVL.

This CDR3 reads CASSQDAATTNEKLFF. The CDR3 coding sequence is TGCGCCAGCAGCCAAGATGCGGCTACAACTAATGAAAAACTGTTTTTT. J is TRBJ1-4 and V is TRBV4-3; D unresolved. Germline V gene lookup returns CDR1 LGHNA and CDR2 YSLEER. Trimming removed 0 bases at V and 0 bases at J, with 8 bases between. The CDR3 extends over 16 amino acids.

The sample holds a few counts of this clone. The rearrangement links TRBV30 to TRBJ1-2; D call uncertain. The CDR3 loop spans 11 amino acids. CDR1 and CDR2 (germline): GTSNPN, SVGIG (reference sequence). V was pared by 6 bases and J by 1 base, with 6 bases between. The CDR3 is CACSLNYGYTF. Written as DNA, the CDR3 is TGTGCCTGCTCACTTAACTATGGCTACACCTTC.

This chain joins TRBV11-3 and TRBJ2-5; D assignment may be TRBD1 or TRBD2 (6 bases each). CDR3 size: 12 residues. The germline CDR1 and CDR2 sequences are SGHNT and YENEEA. V was pared by 6 bases and J by 4 bases, with 9 bases between. The CDR3 here is CASSSGAETQYF. CDR3 nucleotides: TGTGCCAGCAGTTCGGGGGCAGAGACCCAGTACTTC.

The genes are TRBV7-2 and TRBJ2-3, with a possible D match to TRBD1 (6 bases). Germline V CDR1 and CDR2: SGHTA, FQGNSA. There are 14 residues in the CDR3. V was trimmed by 2 bases and J by 5 bases, leaving 11 bases between them. The CDR3 protein is CASSLSDRIDTQYF. CDR3 DNA: TGTGCCAGCAGCTTAAGCGACAGGATAGATACGCAGTATTTT.

The V gene is TRBV27, the J gene TRBJ2-7; TRBD2 is a possible D gene (5 bases). V lost 6 bases to trimming and J lost 0 bases, with 12 bases between them. The CDR3 consists of 14 residues. The germline CDR1 and CDR2 sequences are MNHEY and SMNVEV (reference sequence). In nucleotides, the CDR3 is TGTGCCAGCAGGTTAGCGCCTTACTCCTACGAGCAGTACTTC. Translating gives CASRLAPYSYEQYF.

J is TRBJ1-2 and V is TRBV6-1, with 9 bases identical to TRBD1. The V gene end was trimmed by 6 bases and the J gene end by 5 bases; junction bases not matched to a gene: 7. The CDR3 has 14 residues. Germline lookup yields CDR1 MNHNS and CDR2 SASEGT. CDR3 loop: CASRDRDRDYGYTF. CDR3 sequence (DNA): TGTGCCAGCAGGGACCGGGACAGGGATTATGGCTACACCTTC.

The CDR3 DNA reads TGCGCCAGCAGCCAAGCTATACGTGCCGGGCCATATGGCTACACCTTC. Its protein is CASSQAIRAGPYGYTF. V gene TRBV4-3 combines with J gene TRBJ1-2, with unresolved D. Trimming shortened V by 1 base and J by 5 bases, and 17 bases separated the two germline ends. Germline-derived CDR1 and CDR2 are LGHNA and YSLEER. This CDR3 has 16 residues.

This clone is a singleton in its sample. The rearrangement joins TRBV7-2 to TRBJ2-2; D is ambiguous. The germline V gene has CDR1 SGHTA and CDR2 FQGNSA. The V end was cut by 1 base, the J end by 2 bases, with 17 bases between. The CDR3 contains 18 residues. CDR3 bases: TGTGCCAGCAGCTTAGTTCCCCTCTTAGGGTTCAACACCGGGGAGCTGTTTTTT. It is translated as CASSLVPLLGFNTGELFF.

The chain combines TRBV2 with TRBJ2-5; the match to TRBD1 covers 10 bases. V lost 5 bases to trimming and J lost 2 bases; unmatched junction nucleotides: 5. From germline, CDR1 is SNHLY and CDR2 FYNNEI. The CDR3 is made up of 15 amino acids. CDR3 nucleotide sequence: TGTGCCAGCAGTCGGGACAGGGGTCGACAAGAGACCCAGTACTTC. As protein: CASSRDRGRQETQYF.

The rearrangement joins TRBV30 to TRBJ2-5; 7 nucleotides align to TRBD1. Trimming at V came to 4 bases and at J to 5 bases, leaving 7 bases not matched to a gene. The CDR3 runs to 13 residues. CDR1 is GTSNPN and CDR2 is SVGIG in the germline V gene (reference sequence). The CDR3, as DNA: TGTGCCTGGAATGTAGGGGGCAAGGAGACCCAGTACTTC. Encoded protein: CAWNVGGKETQYF.

V usage is TRBV28 and J usage is TRBJ2-1; the D is unclear. The V gene's germline CDR1 is MDHEN and CDR2 SYDVKM. CDR3 length: 12 amino acids. Deletions cut 5 bases from V and 7 bases from J, with 9 bases between. Written as DNA, the CDR3 is TGTGCCAGCAGTCCCCAAGGGAATGAGCAGTTCTTC. This encodes CASSPQGNEQFF.

The CDR3 is CAISDWDSLGETQYF. For the CDR3, the DNA is TGTGCCATCAGTGATTGGGACTCATTGGGAGAGACCCAGTACTTC. The rearrangement uses TRBV10-3 and TRBJ2-5, with D possibly matching TRBD2 (6 bases). The CDR3 contains 15 residues. Looked up from germline, CDR1 is ENHRY and CDR2 is SYGVKD. The V and J ends lost 3 bases and 4 bases respectively, with 15 bases between them.

The rearrangement links TRBV28 to TRBJ1-5, with unresolved D. Trimming removed 6 bases at V and 6 bases at J, with 15 bases between. The CDR3 is 14 amino acids. CDR1 and CDR2 (germline): MDHEN, SYDVKM. For the CDR3, the DNA is TGTGCCAGCAGGCTGCCGTCCTTCGGTCAGCCCCAGCATTTT. This translates into CASRLPSFGQPQHF. The variable domain in full, completed from reference TRBV28 and TRBJ1-5, reads DVKVTQSSRYLVKRTGEKVFLECVQDMDHENMFWYRQDPGLGLRLIYFSYDVKMKEKGDIPEGYSVSREKKERFSLILESASTNQTSMYLCASRLPSFGQPQHFGDGTRLSIL.

This chain joins TRBV23-1 and TRBJ1-2, with 7 bases matching TRBD1. Being an ORF, TRBV23-1 has a function that is uncertain. Unmatched junction bases numbered 9, after V lost 6 bases and J lost 5 bases. The CDR3 is 14 amino acids. CDR3 DNA sequence: TGCGCCAGCAGGATACAGGGGATAAGGTATGGCTACACCTTC. Its translation is CASRIQGIRYGYTF.